This TCR beta chain was captured in a study of shared T cell receptors in the human thymus. Assay: immunoSEQ multiplex PCR; the TCRdb copy retains only in-frame clones and omits some. The data contain roughly 550,000 clones, more than 75% of them seen just once; the ten biggest clones take up about 0.012%. The junction had 5 bases not matched to a gene; V was cut back by 4 bases and J by 2 bases. The CDR3 covers 16 residues. CDR1 is SGHRS and CDR2 is YFSETQ in the germline V gene. These data also formed part of another study, on human thymus T cells.

The sequencing sample was made of thymocytes. The rearrangement uses TRBV5-1 and TRBJ2-1; 11 nucleotides match TRBD2. The receptor's source is a boy less than two years old with a congenital heart defect. The CDR3 loop is CASSITGLAAYNEQFF. The CDR3 region has the DNA TGCGCCAGCAGCATCACGGGACTAGCGGCCTACAATGAGCAGTTCTTC.